This T cell receptor (beta chain) emerged from a study of human T cells and chemical hapten exposure. As for the study in general: Variation in per-sample TCR yields came mainly from small pooled library volume differences. General study findings and limits: There was no change with DPC sensitization in TCRs above 1 in 1000 frequency.

Time point indicated: healthy volunteer bleed at 6 weeks. Extraction of total RNA was performed on unfractionated whole blood. The CDR3 covers 13 residues. The trim removed 4 bases at V and 5 bases at J, leaving 4 bases unmatched. Germline loops: CDR1 DFQATT, CDR2 SNEGSKA (reference sequence). As concerns this clonotype: Its antigen is unknown.

As the library was built, unique molecular identifiers were attached to individual cDNA molecules. Authors' processing steps: With a range of roughly 20,000 to 690,600, the median per sample was around 97,000 TCRs. Each CDR3 protein gets one entry after TCRdb re-called the RACE reads with MiXCR. TCRdb assigned the V and J calls; the authors' analysis was not used. The sample lists about 65,000 distinct CDR3 sequences; 5.5% to 7.5% were seen once. Sequences were obtained from whole blood. The V gene is TRBV20-1, the J gene TRBJ2-5, with 10 bases fitting TRBD2. The source is a female donor in good health. Some clones in this sample may be carry-over from other donors' samples. The CDR3 is CSATSGSMETQYF. The CDR3 nucleotides are TGCAGTGCTACTAGCGGGAGTATGGAGACCCAGTACTTC.